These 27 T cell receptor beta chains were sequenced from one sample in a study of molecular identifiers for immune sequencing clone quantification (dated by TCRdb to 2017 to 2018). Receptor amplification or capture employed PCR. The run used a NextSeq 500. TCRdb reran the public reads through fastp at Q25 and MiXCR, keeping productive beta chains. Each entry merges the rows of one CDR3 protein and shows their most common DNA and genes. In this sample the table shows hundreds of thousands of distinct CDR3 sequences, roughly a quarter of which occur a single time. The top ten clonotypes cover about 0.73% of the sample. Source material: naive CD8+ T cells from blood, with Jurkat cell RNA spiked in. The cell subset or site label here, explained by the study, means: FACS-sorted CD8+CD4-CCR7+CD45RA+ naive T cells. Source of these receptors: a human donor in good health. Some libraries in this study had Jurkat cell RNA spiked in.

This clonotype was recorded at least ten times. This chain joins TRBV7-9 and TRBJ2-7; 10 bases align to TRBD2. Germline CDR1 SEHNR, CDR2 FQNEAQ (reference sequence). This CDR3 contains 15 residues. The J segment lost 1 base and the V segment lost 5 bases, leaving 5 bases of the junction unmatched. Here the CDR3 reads CASSQAGGPSYEQYF. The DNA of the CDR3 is TGTGCCAGCAGCCAAGCGGGAGGGCCGTCCTACGAGCAGTACTTC.

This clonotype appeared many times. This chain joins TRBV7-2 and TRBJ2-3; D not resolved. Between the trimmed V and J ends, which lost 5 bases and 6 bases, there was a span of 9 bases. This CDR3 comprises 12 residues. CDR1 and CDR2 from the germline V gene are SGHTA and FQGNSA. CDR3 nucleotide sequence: TGTGCCAGCAGCCATATGGTGGATACGCAGTATTTT. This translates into CASSHMVDTQYF.

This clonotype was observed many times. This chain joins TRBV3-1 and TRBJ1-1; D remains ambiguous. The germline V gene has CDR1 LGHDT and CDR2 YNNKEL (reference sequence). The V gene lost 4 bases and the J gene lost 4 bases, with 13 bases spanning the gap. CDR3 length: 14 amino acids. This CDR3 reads CASSPMMVGTEAFF. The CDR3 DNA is TGTGCCAGCAGCCCCATGATGGTAGGCACTGAAGCTTTCTTT.

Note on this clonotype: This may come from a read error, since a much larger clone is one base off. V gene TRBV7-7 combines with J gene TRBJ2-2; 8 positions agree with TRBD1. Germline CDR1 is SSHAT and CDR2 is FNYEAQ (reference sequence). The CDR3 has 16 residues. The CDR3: CASSQYPGQAPGELFF. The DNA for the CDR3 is TGTGCTAGCAGCCAATACCCGGGACAGGCCCCCGGGGAGCTGTTTTTT.

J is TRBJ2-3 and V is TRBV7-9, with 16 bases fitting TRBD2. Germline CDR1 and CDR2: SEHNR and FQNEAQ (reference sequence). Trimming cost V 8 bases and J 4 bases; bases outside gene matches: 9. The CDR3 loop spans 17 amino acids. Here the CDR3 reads CASGAGTSGGAPDTQYF. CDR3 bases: TGTGCCAGCGGCGCCGGGACTAGCGGGGGGGCTCCAGATACGCAGTATTTT.

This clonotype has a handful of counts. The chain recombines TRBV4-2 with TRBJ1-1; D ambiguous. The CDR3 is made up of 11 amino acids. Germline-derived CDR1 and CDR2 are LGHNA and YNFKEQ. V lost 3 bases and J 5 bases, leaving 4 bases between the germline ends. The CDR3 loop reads CASSQSTEAFF. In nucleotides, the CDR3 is TGTGCCAGCAGCCAGAGTACTGAAGCTTTCTTT.

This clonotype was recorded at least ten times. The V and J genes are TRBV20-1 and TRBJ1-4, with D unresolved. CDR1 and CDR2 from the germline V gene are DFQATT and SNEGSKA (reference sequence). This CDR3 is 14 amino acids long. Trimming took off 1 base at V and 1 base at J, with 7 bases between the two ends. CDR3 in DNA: TGCAGTGCTAGAGTTGAGGAAACTAATGAAAAACTGTTTTTT. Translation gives CSARVEETNEKLFF.

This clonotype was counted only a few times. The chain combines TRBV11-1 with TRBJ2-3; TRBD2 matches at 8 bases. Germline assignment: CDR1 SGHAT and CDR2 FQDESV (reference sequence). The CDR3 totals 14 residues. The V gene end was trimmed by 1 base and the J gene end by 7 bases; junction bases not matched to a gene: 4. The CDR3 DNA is TGTGCCAGCAGCTTAGAGGCTAGCGGGTATACGCAGTATTTT. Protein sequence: CASSLEASGYTQYF. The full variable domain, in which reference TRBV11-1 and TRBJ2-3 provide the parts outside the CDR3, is EAEVAQSPRYKITEKSQAVAFWCDPISGHATLYWYRQILGQGPELLVQFQDESVVDDSQLPKDRFSAERLKGVDSTLKIQPAELGDSAMYLCASSLEASGYTQYFGPGTRLTVL.

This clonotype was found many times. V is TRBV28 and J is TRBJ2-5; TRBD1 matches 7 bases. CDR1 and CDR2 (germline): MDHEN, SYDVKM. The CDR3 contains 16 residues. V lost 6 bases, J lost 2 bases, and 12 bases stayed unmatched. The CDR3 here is CASRLLKPGQQETQYF. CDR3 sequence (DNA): TGTGCCAGCAGATTACTCAAGCCGGGACAGCAAGAGACCCAGTACTTC.

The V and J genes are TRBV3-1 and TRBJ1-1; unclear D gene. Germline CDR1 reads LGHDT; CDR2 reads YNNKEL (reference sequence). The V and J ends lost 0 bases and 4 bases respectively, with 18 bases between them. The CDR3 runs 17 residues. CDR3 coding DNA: TGTGCCAGCAGCCAAGATATTGGGCTTCCCCGGGGCACTGAAGCTTTCTTT. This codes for CASSQDIGLPRGTEAFF. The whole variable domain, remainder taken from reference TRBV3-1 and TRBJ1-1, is DTAVSQTPKYLVTQMGNDKSIKCEQNLGHDTMYWYKQDSKKFLKIMFSYNNKELIINETVPNRFSPKSPDKAHLNLHINSLELGDSAVYFCASSQDIGLPRGTEAFFGQGTRLTVV.

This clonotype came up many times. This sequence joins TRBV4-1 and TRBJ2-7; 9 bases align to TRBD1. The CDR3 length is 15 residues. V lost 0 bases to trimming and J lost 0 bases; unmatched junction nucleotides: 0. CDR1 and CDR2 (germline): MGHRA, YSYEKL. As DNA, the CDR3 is TGCGCCAGCAGCCAAGAGGGACAGGGCTCCTACGAGCAGTACTTC. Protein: CASSQEGQGSYEQYF.

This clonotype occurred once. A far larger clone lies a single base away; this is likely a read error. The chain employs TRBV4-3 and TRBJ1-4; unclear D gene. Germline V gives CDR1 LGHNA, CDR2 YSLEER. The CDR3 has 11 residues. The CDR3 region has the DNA TGCGCCAGCAGCCTTAATGAAAAACTGTTATTT. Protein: CASSLNEKLLF.

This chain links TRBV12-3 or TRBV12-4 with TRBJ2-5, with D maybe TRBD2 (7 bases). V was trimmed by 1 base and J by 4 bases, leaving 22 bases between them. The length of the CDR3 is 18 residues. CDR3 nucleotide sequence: TGTGCCAGCAGTTTAGGGTGGATGTCGGGGGGCGAGGGAGAGACCCAGTACTTC. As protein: CASSLGWMSGGEGETQYF.

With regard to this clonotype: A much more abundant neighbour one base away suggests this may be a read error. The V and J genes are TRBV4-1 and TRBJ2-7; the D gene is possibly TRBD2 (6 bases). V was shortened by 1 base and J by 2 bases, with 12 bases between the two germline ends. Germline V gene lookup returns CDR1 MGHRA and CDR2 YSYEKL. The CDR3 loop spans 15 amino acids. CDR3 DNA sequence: TGCGCCAGCAGCCAAGGCGGGGCAGTAGCCTACGAGCAGTACTTC. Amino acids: CASSQGGAVAYEQYF.

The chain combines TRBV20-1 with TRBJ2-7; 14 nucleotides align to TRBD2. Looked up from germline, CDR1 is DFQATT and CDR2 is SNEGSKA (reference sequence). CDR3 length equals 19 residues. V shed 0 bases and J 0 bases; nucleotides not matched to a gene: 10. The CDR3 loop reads CSARDPTGLAGGRSYEQYF. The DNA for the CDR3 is TGCAGTGCTAGAGATCCGACAGGACTAGCGGGGGGCCGCTCCTACGAGCAGTACTTC.

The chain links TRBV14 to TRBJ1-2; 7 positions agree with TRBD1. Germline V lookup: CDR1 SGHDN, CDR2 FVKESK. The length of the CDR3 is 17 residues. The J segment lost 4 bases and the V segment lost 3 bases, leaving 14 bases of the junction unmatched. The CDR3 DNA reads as TGTGCCAGCAGCCATCCCGACCTTAAAGGGACAGCCTATGGCTACACCTTC. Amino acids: CASSHPDLKGTAYGYTF.

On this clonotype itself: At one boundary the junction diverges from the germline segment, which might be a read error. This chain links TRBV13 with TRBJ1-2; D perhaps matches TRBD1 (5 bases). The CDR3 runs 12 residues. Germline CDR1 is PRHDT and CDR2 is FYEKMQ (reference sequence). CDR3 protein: CASSLGLGEVRF. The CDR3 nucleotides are TGTGCCAGCAGCTTAGGCCTGGGGGAGGTCCGCTTC.

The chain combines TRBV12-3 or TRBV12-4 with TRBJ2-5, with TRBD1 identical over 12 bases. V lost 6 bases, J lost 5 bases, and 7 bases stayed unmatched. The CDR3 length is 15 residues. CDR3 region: CASRSGTGGMETQYF. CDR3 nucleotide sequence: TGTGCCAGCAGGTCAGGGACAGGGGGCATGGAGACCCAGTACTTC.

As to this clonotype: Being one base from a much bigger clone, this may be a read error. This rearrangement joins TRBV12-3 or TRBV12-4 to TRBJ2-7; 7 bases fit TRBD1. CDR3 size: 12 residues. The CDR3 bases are TGTGCCAGCAGTTGGGACAGCTACGAGCAGCACTTC. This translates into CASSWDSYEQHF.

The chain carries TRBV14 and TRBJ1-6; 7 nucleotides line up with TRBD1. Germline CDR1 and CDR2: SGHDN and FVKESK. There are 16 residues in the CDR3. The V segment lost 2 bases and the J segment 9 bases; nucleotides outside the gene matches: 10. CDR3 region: CASSQRPGQFASPLHF. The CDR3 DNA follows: TGTGCCAGCAGCCAACGACCGGGACAGTTTGCTTCACCCCTCCACTTT.

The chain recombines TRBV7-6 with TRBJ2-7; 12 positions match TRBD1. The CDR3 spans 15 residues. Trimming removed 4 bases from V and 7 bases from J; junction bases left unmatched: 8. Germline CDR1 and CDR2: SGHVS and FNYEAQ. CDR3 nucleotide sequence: TGTGCCAGCAGCTCCCCGGGACAGGGGGCTGTGGAGCAGTACTTC. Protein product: CASSSPGQGAVEQYF.

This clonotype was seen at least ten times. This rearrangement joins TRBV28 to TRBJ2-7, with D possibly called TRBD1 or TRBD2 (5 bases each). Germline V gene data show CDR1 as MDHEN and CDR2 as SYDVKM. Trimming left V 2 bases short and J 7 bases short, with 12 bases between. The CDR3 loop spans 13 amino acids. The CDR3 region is CASSLQGREEQYF. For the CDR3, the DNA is TGTGCCAGCAGTTTACAGGGACGGGAAGAGCAGTACTTC.

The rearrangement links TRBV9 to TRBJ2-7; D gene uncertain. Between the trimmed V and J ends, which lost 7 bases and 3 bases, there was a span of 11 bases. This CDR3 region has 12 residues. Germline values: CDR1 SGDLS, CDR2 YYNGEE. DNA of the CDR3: TGTGCCAGCTCAGGTACGGGCTACGAGCAGTACTTC. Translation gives CASSGTGYEQYF.

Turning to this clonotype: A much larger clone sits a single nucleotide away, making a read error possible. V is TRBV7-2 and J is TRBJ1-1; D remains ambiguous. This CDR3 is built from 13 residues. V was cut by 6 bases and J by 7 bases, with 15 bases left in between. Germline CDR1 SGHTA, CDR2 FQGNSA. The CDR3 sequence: CASRSTRGGEAFF. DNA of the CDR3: TGTGCCAGCAGAAGTACAAGAGGTGGTGAAGCTTTCTTT. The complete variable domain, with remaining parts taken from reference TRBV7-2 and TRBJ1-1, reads GAGVSQSPSNKVTEKGKDVELRCDPISGHTALYWYRQSLGQGLEFLIYFQGNSAPDKSGLPSDRFSAERTGGSVSTLTIQRTQQEDSAVYLCASRSTRGGEAFFGQGTRLTVV.

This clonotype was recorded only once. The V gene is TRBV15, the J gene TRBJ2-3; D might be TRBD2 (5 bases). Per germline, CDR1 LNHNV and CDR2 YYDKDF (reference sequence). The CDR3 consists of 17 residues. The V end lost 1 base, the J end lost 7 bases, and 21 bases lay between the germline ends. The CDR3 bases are TGTGCCACCAGCAGAGCCAACGTAGCGTGTATAAATTATACGCAGTATTTT. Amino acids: CATSRANVACINYTQYF. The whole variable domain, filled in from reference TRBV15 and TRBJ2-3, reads DAMVIQNPRYQVTQFGKPVTLSCSQTLNHNVMYWYQQKSSQAPKLLFHYYDKDFNNEADTPDNFQSRRPNTSFCFLDIRSPGLGDTAMYLCATSRANVACINYTQYFGPGTRLTVL.

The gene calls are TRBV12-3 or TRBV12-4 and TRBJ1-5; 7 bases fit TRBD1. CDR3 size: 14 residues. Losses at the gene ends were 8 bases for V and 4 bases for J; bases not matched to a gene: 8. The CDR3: CASQRDSSNQPQHF. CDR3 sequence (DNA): TGTGCCAGCCAGCGGGACAGTAGTAATCAGCCCCAGCATTTT.

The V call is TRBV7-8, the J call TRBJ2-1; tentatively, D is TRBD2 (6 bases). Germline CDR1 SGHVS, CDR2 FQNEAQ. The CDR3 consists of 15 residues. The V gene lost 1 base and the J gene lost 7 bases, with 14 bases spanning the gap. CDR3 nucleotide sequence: TGTGCCAGCAGCTTAGGGAGGGCGGGGTGGAATGAGCAGTTCTTC. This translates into CASSLGRAGWNEQFF.